This T cell receptor (beta chain) emerged from a study of shared clonotypes between healthy human individuals. The CDR3 is 13 residues long. Trimming pared 1 base from V and 0 bases from J, leaving 3 bases between. The germline V gene has CDR1 SGHNT and CDR2 YENEEA. Remarks on this clone: Other DNA sequences in the same sample also yield this CDR3.

Assay used: immunoSEQ multiplex PCR; TCRdb lists only in-frame clones, some missing. Of approximately 400,000 clones in the sample, just over 95% were seen once. Donors were healthy HIV-negative adults without recent acute infections or vaccinations. This rearrangement joins TRBV11-3 to TRBJ1-1, with no clear D. This receptor was identified in a man aged 30-40 years in good health. Sequenced: memory CD8+ T cells sorted from blood. As for subset: CD45RO+ cells pooled with CCR7-negative TemRA cells. The CDR3 DNA reads as TGTGCCAGCAGCTTAGGTTTGAACACTGAAGCTTTCTTT. Protein product: CASSLGLNTEAFF.